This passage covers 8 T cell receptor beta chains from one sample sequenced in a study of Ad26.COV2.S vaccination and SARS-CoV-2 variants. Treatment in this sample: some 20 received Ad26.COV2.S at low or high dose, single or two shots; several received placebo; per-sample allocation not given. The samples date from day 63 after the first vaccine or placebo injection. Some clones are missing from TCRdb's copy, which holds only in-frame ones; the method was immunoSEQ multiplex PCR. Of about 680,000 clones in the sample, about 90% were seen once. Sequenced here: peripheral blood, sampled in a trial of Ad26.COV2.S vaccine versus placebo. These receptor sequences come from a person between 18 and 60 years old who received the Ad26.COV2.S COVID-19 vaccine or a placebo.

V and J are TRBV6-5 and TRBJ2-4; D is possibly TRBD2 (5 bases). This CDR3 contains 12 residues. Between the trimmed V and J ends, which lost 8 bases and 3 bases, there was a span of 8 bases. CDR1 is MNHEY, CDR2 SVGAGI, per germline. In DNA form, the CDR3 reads TGTGCCAGCCAGGAGGACAAAAACATTCAGTACTTC. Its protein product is CASQEDKNIQYF.

CDR3 region: CASGNRGANEKLFF. In DNA, the CDR3 is TGTGCCAGCGGAAACAGGGGAGCTAATGAAAAACTGTTTTTT. The chain carries TRBV6-5 and TRBJ1-4, with 7 bases that match TRBD1. The J segment lost 3 bases and the V segment lost 8 bases, leaving 6 bases of the junction unmatched. The germline V gene has CDR1 MNHEY and CDR2 SVGAGI. The CDR3 consists of 14 residues.

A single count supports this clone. This CDR3 reads CASSATGGFGANVLTF. CDR3 DNA sequence: TGTGCCAGTTCCGCGACAGGGGGCTTTGGGGCCAACGTCCTGACTTTC. The chain combines TRBV7-9 with TRBJ2-6, with 10 bases lining up with TRBD1. The CDR3 loop spans 16 amino acids. The V gene end was trimmed by 9 bases and the J gene end by 3 bases; junction bases not matched to a gene: 8. Germline CDR1 reads SEHNR; CDR2 reads FQNEAQ (reference sequence).

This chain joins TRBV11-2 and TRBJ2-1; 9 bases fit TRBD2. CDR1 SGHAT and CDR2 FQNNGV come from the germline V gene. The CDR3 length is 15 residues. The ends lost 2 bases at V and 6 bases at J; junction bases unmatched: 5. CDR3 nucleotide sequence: TGTGCCAGCAGCTTACTAGCGGGGTCGGGCAATGAGCAGTTCTTC. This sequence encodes CASSLLAGSGNEQFF.

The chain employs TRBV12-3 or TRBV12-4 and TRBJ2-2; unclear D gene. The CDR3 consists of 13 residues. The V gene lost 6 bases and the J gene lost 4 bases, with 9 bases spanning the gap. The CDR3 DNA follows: TGTGCCAGCAGCATACAGCGCACCGGGGAGCTGTTTTTT. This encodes CASSIQRTGELFF.

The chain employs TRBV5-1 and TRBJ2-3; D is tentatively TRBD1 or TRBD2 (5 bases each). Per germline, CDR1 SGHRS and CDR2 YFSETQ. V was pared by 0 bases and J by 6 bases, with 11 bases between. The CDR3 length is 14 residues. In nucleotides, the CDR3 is TGCGCCAGCAGCTTGGGTACGGGACGTGATACGCAGTATTTT. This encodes CASSLGTGRDTQYF. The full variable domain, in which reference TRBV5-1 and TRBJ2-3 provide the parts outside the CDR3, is KAGVTQTPRYLIKTRGQQVTLSCSPISGHRSVSWYQQTPGQGLQFLFEYFSETQRNKGNFPGRFSGRQFSNSRSEMNVSTLELGDSALYLCASSLGTGRDTQYFGPGTRLTVL.

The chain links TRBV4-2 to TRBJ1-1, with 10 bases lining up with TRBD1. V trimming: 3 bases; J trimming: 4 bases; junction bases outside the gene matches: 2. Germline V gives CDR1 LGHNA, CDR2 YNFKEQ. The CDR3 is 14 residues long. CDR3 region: CASSHGQGGTEAFF. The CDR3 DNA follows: TGTGCCAGCAGCCACGGACAGGGGGGCACTGAAGCTTTCTTT.

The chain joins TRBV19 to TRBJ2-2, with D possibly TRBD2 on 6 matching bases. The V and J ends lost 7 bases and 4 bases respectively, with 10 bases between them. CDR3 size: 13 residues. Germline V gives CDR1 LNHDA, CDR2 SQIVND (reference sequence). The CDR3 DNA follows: TGTGCCAGTACCCCTAGCGCCACCGGGGAGCTGTTTTTT. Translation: CASTPSATGELFF.